This T cell receptor (beta chain) was profiled in a study of T cell repertoires in cytomegalovirus infection. On the study more broadly: Indications of both CMV infection and matching HLA type were provided by public TCR beta signatures. Study outcomes and limitations: HLA-C-restricted TCR beta clonotypes specific for CMV led the ex vivo response.

TCRdb recomputed calls from the reads with MiXCR, one row per CDR3 protein. The sample yields around 100,000 distinct CDR3 sequences, about 33% seen once. This clonotype was seen a few times. Its specificity is unknown. The CDR3 has 15 residues. Trimming stripped 4 bases from V and 4 bases from J, with 13 bases between. Germline V lookup: CDR1 LNHDA, CDR2 SQIVND (reference sequence). Sequencing was performed on CD8+ T cells from cultured PBMCs, taken from culture after CMV antigen stimulation. The source of this sequence is a human donor in good health (CMV status not recorded). Some clones in this sample may be carry-over from other donors' samples. The chain recombines TRBV19 with TRBJ2-2; D is unclear. The CDR3 DNA is TGTGCCAGTAGTACAGATAACTATGGCACCGGGGAGCTGTTTTTT. Protein sequence: CASSTDNYGTGELFF.